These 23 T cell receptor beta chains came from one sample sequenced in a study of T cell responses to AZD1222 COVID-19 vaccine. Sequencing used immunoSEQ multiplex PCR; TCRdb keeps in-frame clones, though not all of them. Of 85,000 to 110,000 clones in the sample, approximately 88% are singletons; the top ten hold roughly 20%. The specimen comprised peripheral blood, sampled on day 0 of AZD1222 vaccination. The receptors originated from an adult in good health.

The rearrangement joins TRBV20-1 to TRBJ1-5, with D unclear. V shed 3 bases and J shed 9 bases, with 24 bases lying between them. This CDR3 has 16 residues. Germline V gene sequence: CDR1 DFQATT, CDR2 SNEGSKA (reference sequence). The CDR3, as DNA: TGCAGTGCTAGTATCGGGTCCGGACGGACTCAACGGCCCCAGCATTTT. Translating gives CSASIGSGRTQRPQHF.

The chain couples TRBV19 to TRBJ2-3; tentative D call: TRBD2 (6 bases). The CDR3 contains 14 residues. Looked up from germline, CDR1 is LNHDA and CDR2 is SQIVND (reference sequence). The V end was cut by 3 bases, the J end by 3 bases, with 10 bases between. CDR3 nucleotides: TGTGCCAGTAGTATCGGGAGTAGAACAGATACGCAGTATTTT. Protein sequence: CASSIGSRTDTQYF.

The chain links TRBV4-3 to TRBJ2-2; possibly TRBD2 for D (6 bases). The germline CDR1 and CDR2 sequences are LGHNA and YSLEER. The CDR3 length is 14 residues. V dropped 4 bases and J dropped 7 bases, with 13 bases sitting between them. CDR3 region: CASSRGSGSGELFF. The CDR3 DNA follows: TGCGCCAGCAGCCGTGGTTCCGGGAGCGGGGAGCTGTTTTTT.

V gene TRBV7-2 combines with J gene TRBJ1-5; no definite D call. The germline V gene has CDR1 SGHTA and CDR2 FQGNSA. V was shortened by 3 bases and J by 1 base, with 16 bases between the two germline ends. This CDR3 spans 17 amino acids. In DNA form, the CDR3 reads TGTGCCAGCAGCTTGAGGGATTTGGGCGCGAGCAATCAGCCCCAGCATTTT. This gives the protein CASSLRDLGASNQPQHF.

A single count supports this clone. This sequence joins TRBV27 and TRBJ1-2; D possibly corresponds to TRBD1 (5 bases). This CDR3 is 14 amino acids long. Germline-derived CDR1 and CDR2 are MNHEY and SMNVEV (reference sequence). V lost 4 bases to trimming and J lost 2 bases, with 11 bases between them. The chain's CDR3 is CASSSVGGNYGYTF. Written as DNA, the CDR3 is TGTGCCAGCAGTTCGGTCGGGGGAAACTATGGCTACACCTTC.

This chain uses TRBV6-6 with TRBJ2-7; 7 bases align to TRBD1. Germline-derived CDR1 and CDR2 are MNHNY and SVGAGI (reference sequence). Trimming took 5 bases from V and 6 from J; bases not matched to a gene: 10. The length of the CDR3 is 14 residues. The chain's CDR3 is CASSASLGGFEQYF. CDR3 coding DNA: TGTGCCAGCAGTGCCTCTCTAGGGGGCTTCGAGCAGTACTTC.

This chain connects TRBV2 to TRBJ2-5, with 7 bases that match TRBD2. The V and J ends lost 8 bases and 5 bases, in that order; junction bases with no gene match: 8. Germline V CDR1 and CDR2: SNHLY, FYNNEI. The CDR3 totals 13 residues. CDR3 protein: CASAAAGWETQYF. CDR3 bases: TGTGCCAGCGCCGCAGCGGGGTGGGAGACCCAGTACTTC. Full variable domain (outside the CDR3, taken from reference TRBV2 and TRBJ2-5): EPEVTQTPSHQVTQMGQEVILRCVPISNHLYFYWYRQILGQKVEFLVSFYNNEISEKSEIFDDQFSVERPDGSNFTLKIRSTKLEDSAMYFCASAAAGWETQYFGPGTRLLVL.

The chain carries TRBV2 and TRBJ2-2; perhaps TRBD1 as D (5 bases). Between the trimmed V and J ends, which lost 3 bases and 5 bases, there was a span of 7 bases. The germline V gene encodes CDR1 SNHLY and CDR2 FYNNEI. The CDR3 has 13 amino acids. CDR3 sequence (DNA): TGTGCCAGCAGTGACAGGGTAACCGGGGAGCTGTTTTTT. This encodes CASSDRVTGELFF.

The CDR3 DNA is TGTGCCAGCACAGGGCGAACTGAAGCTTTCTTT. This sequence encodes CASTGRTEAFF. V usage is TRBV28 and J usage is TRBJ1-1; the D gene is possibly TRBD1 (5 bases). Trimming took off 7 bases at V and 5 bases at J, with 8 bases between the two ends. The CDR3 has 11 amino acids. Germline CDR1 MDHEN, CDR2 SYDVKM.

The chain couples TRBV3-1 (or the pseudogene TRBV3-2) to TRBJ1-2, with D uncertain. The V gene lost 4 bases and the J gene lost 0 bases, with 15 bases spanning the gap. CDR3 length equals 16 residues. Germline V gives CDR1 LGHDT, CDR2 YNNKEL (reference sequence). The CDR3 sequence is CASSLRAGLSNYGYTF. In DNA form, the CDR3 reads TGTGCCAGCAGCCTTCGAGCGGGCTTATCTAACTATGGCTACACCTTC.

The CDR3 coding sequence is TGTGCCAGCAGCCGAGGACAGGGGAATCAGCCCCAGCATTTT. Translating it yields CASSRGQGNQPQHF. This chain connects TRBV6-5 to TRBJ1-5, with TRBD1 identical over 9 bases. The CDR3 has 14 residues. The germline V gene encodes CDR1 MNHEY and CDR2 SVGAGI. Trimming at V came to 6 bases and at J to 4 bases, leaving 4 bases not matched to a gene.

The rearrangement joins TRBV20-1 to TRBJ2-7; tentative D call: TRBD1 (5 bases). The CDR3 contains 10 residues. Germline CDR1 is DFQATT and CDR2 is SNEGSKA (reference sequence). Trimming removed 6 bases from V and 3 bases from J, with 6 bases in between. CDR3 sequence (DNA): TGCAGTGCGCAGGGCTACGAGCAGTACTTC. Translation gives CSAQGYEQYF.

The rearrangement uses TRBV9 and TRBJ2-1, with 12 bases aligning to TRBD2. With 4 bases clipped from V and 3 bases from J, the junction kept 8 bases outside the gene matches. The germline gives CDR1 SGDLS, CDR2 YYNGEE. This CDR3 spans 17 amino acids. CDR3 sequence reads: CASSPPLAGGFYNEQFF. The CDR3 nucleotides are TGTGCCAGCAGCCCTCCCCTAGCGGGGGGGTTCTACAATGAGCAGTTCTTC.

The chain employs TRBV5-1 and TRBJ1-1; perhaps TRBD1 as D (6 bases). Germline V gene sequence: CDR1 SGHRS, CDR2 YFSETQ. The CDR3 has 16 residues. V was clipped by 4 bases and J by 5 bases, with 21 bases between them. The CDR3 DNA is TGCGCCAGCAGCCCGTTACCGCAGGGGATGAGGACTGAAGCTTTCTTT. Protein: CASSPLPQGMRTEAFF.

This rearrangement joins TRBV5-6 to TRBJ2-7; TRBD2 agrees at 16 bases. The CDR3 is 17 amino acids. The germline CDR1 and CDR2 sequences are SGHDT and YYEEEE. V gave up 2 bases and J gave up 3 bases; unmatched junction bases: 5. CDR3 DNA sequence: TGTGCCAGCAGCTTAGGGACTAGCGGGAGGGCATTCTACGAGCAGTACTTC. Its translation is CASSLGTSGRAFYEQYF.

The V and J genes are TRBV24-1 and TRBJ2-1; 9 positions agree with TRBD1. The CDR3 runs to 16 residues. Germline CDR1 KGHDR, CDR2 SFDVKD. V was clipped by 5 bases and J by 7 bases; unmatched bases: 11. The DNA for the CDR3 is TGTGCCACCAGTGGGCTAGGGACAGGGTGGGGGAATGAGCAGTTCTTC. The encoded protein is CATSGLGTGWGNEQFF.

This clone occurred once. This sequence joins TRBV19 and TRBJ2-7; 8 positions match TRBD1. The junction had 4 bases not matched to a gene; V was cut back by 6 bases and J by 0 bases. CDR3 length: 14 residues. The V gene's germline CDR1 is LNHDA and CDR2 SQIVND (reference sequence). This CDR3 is CASRGTGRSYEQYF. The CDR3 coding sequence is TGTGCCAGTAGGGGGACAGGCCGCTCCTACGAGCAGTACTTC.

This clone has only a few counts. This chain's CDR3 is CSASATGSSGANVLTF. CDR3 sequence (DNA): TGCAGTGCTAGTGCTACGGGAAGCTCTGGGGCCAACGTCCTGACTTTC. The chain employs TRBV20-1 and TRBJ2-6; TRBD2 is a possible D gene (5 bases). Looked up from germline, CDR1 is DFQATT and CDR2 is SNEGSKA (reference sequence). This CDR3 has 16 residues. The ends were cut back, 3 bases at V and 0 bases at J, with 12 bases in the middle.

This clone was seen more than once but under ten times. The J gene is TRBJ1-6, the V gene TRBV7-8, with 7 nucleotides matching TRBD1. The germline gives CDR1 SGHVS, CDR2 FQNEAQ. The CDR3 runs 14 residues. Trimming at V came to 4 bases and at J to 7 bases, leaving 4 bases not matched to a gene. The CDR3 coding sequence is TGTGCCAGCAGCTATACAGGGGCGAATTCACCCCTCCACTTT. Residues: CASSYTGANSPLHF.

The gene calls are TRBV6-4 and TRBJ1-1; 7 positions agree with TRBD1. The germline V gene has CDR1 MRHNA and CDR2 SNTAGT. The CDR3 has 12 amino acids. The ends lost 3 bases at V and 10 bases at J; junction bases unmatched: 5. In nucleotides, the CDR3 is TGTGCCAGCAGTGATCTAGGGGGCCGAGCTTTCTTT. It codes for CASSDLGGRAFF.

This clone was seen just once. The CDR3 DNA sequence: TGTGCCAGCAGACAGAGCACAGATACGCAGTATTTT. Protein product: CASRQSTDTQYF. The chain links TRBV2 to TRBJ2-3, with D unclear. V lost 6 bases, J lost 0 bases, and 4 bases lay in between. Germline loops: CDR1 SNHLY, CDR2 FYNNEI. This CDR3 spans 12 amino acids.

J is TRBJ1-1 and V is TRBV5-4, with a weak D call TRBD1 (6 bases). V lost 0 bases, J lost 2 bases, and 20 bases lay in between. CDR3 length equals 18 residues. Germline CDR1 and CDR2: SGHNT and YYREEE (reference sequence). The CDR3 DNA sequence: TGTGCCAGCAGCTTGGAGGGCAGAGGGGGATCCAGTAACACTGAAGCTTTCTTT. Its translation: CASSLEGRGGSSNTEAFF.

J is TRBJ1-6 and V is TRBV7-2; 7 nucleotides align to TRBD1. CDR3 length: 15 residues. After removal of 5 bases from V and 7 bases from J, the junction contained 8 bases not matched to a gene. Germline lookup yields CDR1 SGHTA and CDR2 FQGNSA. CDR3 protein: CASSQDRTLNSPLHF. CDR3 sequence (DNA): TGTGCCAGCAGCCAGGACAGGACCCTCAATTCACCCCTCCACTTT.